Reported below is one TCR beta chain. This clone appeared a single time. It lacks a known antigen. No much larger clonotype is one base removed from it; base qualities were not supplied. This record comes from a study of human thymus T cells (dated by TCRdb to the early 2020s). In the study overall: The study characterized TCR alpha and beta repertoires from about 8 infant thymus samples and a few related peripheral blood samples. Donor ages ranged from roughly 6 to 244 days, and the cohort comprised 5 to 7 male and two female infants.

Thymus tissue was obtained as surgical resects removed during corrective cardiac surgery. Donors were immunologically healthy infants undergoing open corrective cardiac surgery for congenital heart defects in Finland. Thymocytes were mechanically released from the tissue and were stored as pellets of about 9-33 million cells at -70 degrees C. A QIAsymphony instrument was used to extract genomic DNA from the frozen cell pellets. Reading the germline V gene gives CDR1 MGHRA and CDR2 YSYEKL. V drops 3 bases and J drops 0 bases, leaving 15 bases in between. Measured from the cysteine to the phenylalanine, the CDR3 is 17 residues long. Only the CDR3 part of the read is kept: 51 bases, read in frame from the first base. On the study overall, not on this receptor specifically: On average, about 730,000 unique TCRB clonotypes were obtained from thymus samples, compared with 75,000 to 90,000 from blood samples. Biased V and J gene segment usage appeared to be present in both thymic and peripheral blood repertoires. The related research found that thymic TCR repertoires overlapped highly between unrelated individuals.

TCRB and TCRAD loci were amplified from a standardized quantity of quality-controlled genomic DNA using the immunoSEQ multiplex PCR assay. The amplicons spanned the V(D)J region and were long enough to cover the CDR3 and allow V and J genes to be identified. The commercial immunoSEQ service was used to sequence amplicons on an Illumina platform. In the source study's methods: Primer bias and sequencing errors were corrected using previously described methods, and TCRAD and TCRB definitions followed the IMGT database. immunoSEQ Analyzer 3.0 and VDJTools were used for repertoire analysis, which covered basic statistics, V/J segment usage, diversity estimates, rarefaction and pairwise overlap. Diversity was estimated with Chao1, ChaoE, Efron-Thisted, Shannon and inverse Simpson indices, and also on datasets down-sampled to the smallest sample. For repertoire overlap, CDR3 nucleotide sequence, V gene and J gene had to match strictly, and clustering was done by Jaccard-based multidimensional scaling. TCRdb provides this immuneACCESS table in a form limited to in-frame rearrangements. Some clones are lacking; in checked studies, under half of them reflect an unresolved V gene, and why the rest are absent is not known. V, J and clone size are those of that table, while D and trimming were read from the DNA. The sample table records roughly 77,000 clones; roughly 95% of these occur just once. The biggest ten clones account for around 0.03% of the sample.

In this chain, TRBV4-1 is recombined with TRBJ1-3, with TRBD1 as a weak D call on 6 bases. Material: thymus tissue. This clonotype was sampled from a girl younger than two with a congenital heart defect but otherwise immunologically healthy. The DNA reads TGCGCCAGCAGCCACATAAGGGGGACAACCTCTGGAAACACCATATATTTT. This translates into CASSHIRGTTSGNTIYF.